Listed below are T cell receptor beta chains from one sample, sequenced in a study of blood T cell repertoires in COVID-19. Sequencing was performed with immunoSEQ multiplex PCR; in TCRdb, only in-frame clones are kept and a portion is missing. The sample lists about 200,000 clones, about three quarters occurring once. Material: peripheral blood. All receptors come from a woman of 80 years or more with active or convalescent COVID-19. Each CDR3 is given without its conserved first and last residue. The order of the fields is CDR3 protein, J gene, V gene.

cdr3_aa: SVTLAPSTDTQY
j_call: TRBJ2-3
v_call: TRBV29-1

cdr3_aa: ASSLAAGSGNTIY
j_call: TRBJ1-3
v_call: TRBV5-1

cdr3_aa: ASSLGDRLTEAF
j_call: TRBJ1-1
v_call: TRBV27

cdr3_aa: AISARDRGTDTQY
j_call: TRBJ2-3
v_call: TRBV10-3

cdr3_aa: ASSSTLFALGEQY
j_call: TRBJ2-7
v_call: TRBV28

cdr3_aa: ASSEKTSGYNEQF
j_call: TRBJ2-1
v_call: TRBV2

cdr3_aa: ASSPELRVVNYGYT
j_call: TRBJ1-2
v_call: TRBV5-5

cdr3_aa: ASMSSPSNQPQH
j_call: TRBJ1-5
v_call: TRBV2

cdr3_aa: ASSLSQTEKLF
j_call: TRBJ1-4
v_call: TRBV5-4

cdr3_aa: ASSLNSGAGEKLF
j_call: TRBJ1-4
v_call: TRBV5-4

cdr3_aa: ASSQHVAGEDTQY
j_call: TRBJ2-3
v_call: TRBV4-1

cdr3_aa: ASTTMGGSNTGELF
j_call: TRBJ2-2
v_call: TRBV7-2

cdr3_aa: ASCPGGAYGYT
j_call: TRBJ1-2
v_call: TRBV5-1

cdr3_aa: ASSLVRQINSPLH
j_call: TRBJ1-6
v_call: TRBV5-5

cdr3_aa: ASSLVGGSSYEQY
j_call: TRBJ2-7
v_call: TRBV7-8

cdr3_aa: ASSRYVGARTSRGTEAF
j_call: TRBJ1-1
v_call: TRBV4-1

cdr3_aa: ASRGQETLEPLTRGYT
j_call: TRBJ1-2
v_call: TRBV2

cdr3_aa: ASSLGTGNTEAF
j_call: TRBJ1-1
v_call: TRBV3-1/TRBV3-2

cdr3_aa: ASSLIAGFRHQPQH
j_call: TRBJ1-5
v_call: TRBV19

cdr3_aa: SVEDRRQIQETQY
j_call: TRBJ2-5
v_call: TRBV29-1

cdr3_aa: ATSRDRQGEQF
j_call: TRBJ2-1
v_call: TRBV15

cdr3_aa: ASSIPGGEETQY
j_call: TRBJ2-5
v_call: TRBV19

cdr3_aa: AANSGQGAQETQY
j_call: TRBJ2-5
v_call: TRBV5-4

cdr3_aa: ASSVGQTDYGYT
j_call: TRBJ1-2
v_call: TRBV5-5

cdr3_aa: ASRTDTNSPLH
j_call: TRBJ1-6
v_call: TRBV25-1

cdr3_aa: AIRRGGDSYNEQF
j_call: TRBJ2-1
v_call: TRBV10-3

cdr3_aa: ASSFRNEQF
j_call: TRBJ2-1
v_call: TRBV28

cdr3_aa: ASSYQGQGYEQY
j_call: TRBJ2-7
v_call: TRBV6-5

cdr3_aa: ASILIGGFGKNIQY
j_call: TRBJ2-4
v_call: TRBV4-1

cdr3_aa: ASRKTGLTEAF
j_call: TRBJ1-1
v_call: TRBV11-2

cdr3_aa: ASSFSGTGSGNTIY
j_call: TRBJ1-3
v_call: TRBV5-1

cdr3_aa: ASSLTRITDTQY
j_call: TRBJ2-3
v_call: TRBV11-2

cdr3_aa: ASSYLGAQDGYT
j_call: TRBJ1-2
v_call: TRBV6-5

cdr3_aa: ASSQGTSGGVYEQY
j_call: TRBJ2-7
v_call: TRBV4-3

cdr3_aa: ASSQGAGGPYSEQF
j_call: TRBJ2-1
v_call: TRBV4-1

cdr3_aa: ASTLQGDQPQH
j_call: TRBJ1-5
v_call: TRBV19

cdr3_aa: ASSGQGASEAF
j_call: TRBJ1-1
v_call: TRBV11-2

cdr3_aa: ASSYSGTSAYEQY
j_call: TRBJ2-7
v_call: TRBV6-5

cdr3_aa: ASSLIPGELF
j_call: TRBJ2-2
v_call: TRBV27

cdr3_aa: ASSPGLDNSPLH
j_call: TRBJ1-6
v_call: TRBV11-3

cdr3_aa: ASSSDRTLGNTIY
j_call: TRBJ1-3
v_call: TRBV7-9

cdr3_aa: ASSLLTGGDEKLF
j_call: TRBJ1-4
v_call: TRBV5-1

cdr3_aa: ASSSTSSSRGNEQF
j_call: TRBJ2-1
v_call: TRBV7-2

cdr3_aa: ASSKGGELNTGELF
j_call: TRBJ2-2
v_call: TRBV21-1

cdr3_aa: ASSFGQGFSYEQY
j_call: TRBJ2-7
v_call: TRBV25-1

cdr3_aa: ASTPQLDTEAF
j_call: TRBJ1-1
v_call: TRBV6-5

cdr3_aa: ASSVDQGGETQY
j_call: TRBJ2-5
v_call: TRBV9

cdr3_aa: ASSREITYGYT
j_call: TRBJ1-2
v_call: TRBV7-8

cdr3_aa: ASSKDKGRVPSGNTIY
j_call: TRBJ1-3
v_call: TRBV21-1

cdr3_aa: ASSRPPGLAGTRDTQY
j_call: TRBJ2-3
v_call: TRBV7-6

cdr3_aa: ASSRQGGAEAF
j_call: TRBJ1-1
v_call: TRBV2